This T cell receptor beta chain was sequenced in a study of OX40 agonist ivuxolimab in advanced cancers. The J segment lost 4 bases and the V segment lost 5 bases, leaving 5 bases of the junction unmatched. Germline CDR1 is MNHNS and CDR2 is SASEGT. This CDR3 is built from 14 residues. Only in-frame clones appear in the TCRdb table, and some are missing; sequencing was by immunoSEQ multiplex PCR. Of about 61,000 clones listed, nearly 90% are singletons. The input for sequencing was CD4+ or CD8+ T cells sorted from blood, taken in a trial of the OX40 agonist ivuxolimab. V and J are TRBV6-1 and TRBJ1-2, with 9 bases that match TRBD1. The receptor was derived from an adult with an advanced solid tumor such as melanoma, head and neck, liver or kidney cancer. CDR3 nucleotides: TGTGCCAGCAGTTATTTGGGACAGGGCTATGGCTACACCTTC. Its protein product is CASSYLGQGYGYTF.